Listed here are 12 T cell receptor beta chains from one sample, sequenced in a study of blood T cell repertoires in COVID-19. This table comes from immunoSEQ multiplex PCR, and its TCRdb copy is limited to in-frame clones, with some not included. The sample consists of 130,000 to 150,000 clones, more than 80% of them appearing once. Sequencing was performed on peripheral blood. The receptor set was obtained from a human donor in a cohort sampled during active COVID-19.

J is TRBJ2-3 and V is TRBV5-4, with TRBD1 identical over 7 bases. From germline, CDR1 is SGHNT and CDR2 YYREEE (reference sequence). The J segment lost 4 bases and the V segment lost 4 bases, leaving 12 bases of the junction unmatched. The CDR3 runs 16 residues. DNA of the CDR3: TGTGCCAGCAGCCTCCCCGGCAGGGGGACCTCAGATACGCAGTATTTT. Translated: CASSLPGRGTSDTQYF. Variable domain in full (rest from reference TRBV5-4 and TRBJ2-3): ETGVTQSPTHLIKTRGQQVTLRCSSQSGHNTVSWYQQALGQGPQFIFQYYREEENGRGNFPPRFSGLQFPNYSSELNVNALELDDSALYLCASSLPGRGTSDTQYFGPGTRLTVL.

CDR3 sequence: CASSPQGQYGYTF. CDR3 bases: TGTGCCAGCTCACCCCAGGGACAGTATGGCTACACCTTC. The chain links TRBV18 to TRBJ1-2; TRBD1 aligns across 7 bases. This CDR3 spans 13 amino acids. The V gene's germline CDR1 is KGHSH and CDR2 LQKENI. Germline trimming cut 3 bases from V and 5 bases from J; bases unmatched to any gene: 3.

This clone turned up a few times. This chain joins TRBV5-6 and TRBJ2-1, with TRBD2 matching 10 bases. V was pared by 3 bases and J by 8 bases, with 17 bases of the junction left unmatched. In germline, CDR1 is SGHDT, CDR2 YYEEEE. The CDR3 runs to 18 residues. The CDR3 DNA reads as TGTGCCAGCAGCTCCTGGGGGCTAGCGGGGGCGGCCCCCGATGAGCAGTTCTTC. Translating it yields CASSSWGLAGAAPDEQFF. The full variable domain, rest sourced from reference TRBV5-6 and TRBJ2-1, is DAGVTQSPTHLIKTRGQQVTLRCSPKSGHDTVSWYQQALGQGPQFIFQYYEEEERQRGNFPDRFSGHQFPNYSSELNVNALLLGDSALYLCASSSWGLAGAAPDEQFFGPGTRLTVL.

In the case of this clone: The sample has other DNA sequences that encode this CDR3 too. The V and J genes are TRBV5-1 and TRBJ2-5, with 7 bases that match TRBD2. Trimming cost V 8 bases and J 1 base; bases outside gene matches: 8. Germline V gene lookup returns CDR1 SGHRS and CDR2 YFSETQ. The CDR3 has 14 residues. CDR3 loop: CASSLGGSQETQYF. Written as DNA, the CDR3 is TGCGCCAGTTCCCTGGGGGGGTCCCAAGAGACCCAGTACTTC.

The chain links TRBV4-3 to TRBJ2-6; TRBD2 is a possible D gene (5 bases). The CDR3 length is 17 residues. Trimming left V 1 base short and J 2 bases short, with 12 bases between. Germline lookup yields CDR1 LGHNA and CDR2 YSLEER. DNA of the CDR3: TGCGCCAGCAGCCAAGGCCGGAGGCCGACTGGGGCCAACGTCCTGACTTTC. It codes for CASSQGRRPTGANVLTF.

The chain couples TRBV7-9 to TRBJ2-3, with a possible D match to TRBD2 (6 bases). V gave up 6 bases and J gave up 0 bases, with 10 bases separating them. The CDR3 has 14 amino acids. CDR1 is SEHNR and CDR2 is FQNEAQ in the germline V gene (reference sequence). In DNA, the CDR3 is TGTGCCAGCAGTTGGGACTCCAGCACAGATACGCAGTATTTT. This codes for CASSWDSSTDTQYF. Combining the CDR3 with reference TRBV7-9 and TRBJ2-3 gives the whole variable domain DTGVSQNPRHKITKRGQNVTFRCDPISEHNRLYWYRQTLGQGPEFLTYFQNEAQLEKSRLLSDRFSAERPKGSFSTLEIQRTEQGDSAMYLCASSWDSSTDTQYFGPGTRLTVL.

The chain joins TRBV7-2 to TRBJ2-2, with TRBD1 as a possible D gene (5 bases). Germline-derived CDR1 and CDR2 are SGHTA and FQGNSA. The length of the CDR3 is 15 residues. V was shortened by 1 base and J by 1 base, with 7 bases between the two germline ends. CDR3 sequence reads: CASSLVRENTGELFF. The CDR3 DNA follows: TGTGCCAGCAGCTTAGTCAGGGAGAACACCGGGGAGCTGTTTTTT.

This clone has a count of ten or more. The CDR3 sequence is CASSESGGATDTQYF. The CDR3 region has the DNA TGTGCCAGCAGTGAGAGCGGGGGGGCCACAGATACGCAGTATTTT. The V gene is TRBV6-4, the J gene TRBJ2-3, with TRBD2 identical over 10 bases. The CDR3 length is 15 residues. CDR1 is MRHNA, CDR2 SNTAGT, per germline. The J segment lost 2 bases and the V segment lost 3 bases, leaving 2 bases of the junction unmatched.

The rearrangement links TRBV25-1 to TRBJ2-5; no clear D. CDR1 is MGHDK, CDR2 SYGVNS, per germline. This CDR3 comprises 11 residues. The V end was cut by 1 base, the J end by 5 bases, with 2 bases between. In DNA, the CDR3 is TGTGCCAGCAGTGAATCTGAGACCCAGTACTTC. Protein: CASSESETQYF. Together with reference TRBV25-1 and TRBJ2-5, the CDR3 gives the full variable domain: EADIYQTPRYLVIGTGKKITLECSQTMGHDKMYWYQQDPGMELHLIHYSYGVNSTEKGDLSSESTVSRIRTEHFPLTLESARPSHTSQYLCASSESETQYFGPGTRLLVL.

The chain employs TRBV19 and TRBJ2-1, with 9 bases lining up with TRBD1. Germline V gene data show CDR1 as LNHDA and CDR2 as SQIVND (reference sequence). V lost 4 bases, J lost 9 bases, and 7 bases stayed unmatched. The CDR3 contains 14 residues. This CDR3 reads CASSNRQGVSEQFF. The CDR3 DNA sequence: TGTGCCAGTAGTAACCGACAGGGGGTGAGTGAGCAGTTCTTC.

This chain joins TRBV5-5 and TRBJ1-4, with 9 bases aligning to TRBD1. The germline V gene has CDR1 SGHKS and CDR2 YYEKEE (reference sequence). The CDR3 is 15 amino acids. The junction had 4 bases not matched to a gene; V was cut back by 0 bases and J by 7 bases. The CDR3 region has the DNA TGTGCCAGCAGCTTGGAGGGGACAGGGTTTGAAAAACTGTTTTTT. Translation gives CASSLEGTGFEKLFF. The full variable domain, completed using reference TRBV5-5 and TRBJ1-4, is DAGVTQSPTHLIKTRGQQVTLRCSPISGHKSVSWYQQVLGQGPQFIFQYYEKEERGRGNFPDRFSARQFPNYSSELNVNALLLGDSALYLCASSLEGTGFEKLFFGSGTQLSVL.

The V call is TRBV15, the J call TRBJ2-7; 10 nucleotides match TRBD1. Looked up from germline, CDR1 is LNHNV and CDR2 is YYDKDF (reference sequence). V lost 2 bases and J lost 5; bases outside the gene matches: 9. The CDR3 runs 16 residues. CDR3 in DNA: TGTGCCACCAGCAGAACACCCGACAGGGGGCTCGACGAGCAGTACTTC. Its protein is CATSRTPDRGLDEQYF.